Listed below are T cell receptor beta chains from one sample, sequenced in a study of blood T cell repertoires in COVID-19. Assay used: immunoSEQ multiplex PCR; TCRdb lists only in-frame clones, some missing. The sample holds some 170,000 clones, 60% to 85% seen once. Specimen: peripheral blood. All receptors derive from a woman in her fifties or sixties with active or convalescent COVID-19. Each CDR3 is given with its conserved first and last residue. The D gene is left open where the match is weak. Where a row states a size, it is once, few, many or the class of an expanded clone; other rows omit it.

d_gene	v_gene	j_gene	abundance	CDR3aa	CDR3nt
.	TRBV5-5	TRBJ2-1	.	CASSPISYSYNEQFF	TGTGCCAGCAGCCCTATTAGCTACTCCTACAATGAGCAGTTCTTC
.	TRBV18	TRBJ2-1	.	CASSPLARGEQFF	TGTGCCAGCTCACCCCTGGCGCGGGGTGAGCAGTTCTTC
.	TRBV4-3	TRBJ2-1	.	CASSQSRGKGFYNEQFF	TGCGCCAGCAGCCAATCCCGGGGGAAGGGATTCTACAATGAGCAGTTCTTC
TRBD1	TRBV5-4	TRBJ1-2	.	CASSLGQGAFIGYTF	TGTGCCAGCAGCCTGGGACAGGGGGCGTTCATCGGCTACACCTTC
.	TRBV30	TRBJ1-5	.	CAWSVGRGSQPQHF	TGTGCCTGGAGTGTTGGAAGGGGTTCTCAGCCCCAGCATTTT
.	TRBV28	TRBJ2-5	.	CASSLSVEETQYF	TGTGCCAGCAGTTTATCAGTGGAAGAGACCCAGTACTTC
.	TRBV25-1	TRBJ1-6	few	CASSEGVSPLHF	TGTGCCAGCAGTGAGGGCGTTTCACCCCTCCACTTT
.	TRBV14	TRBJ2-6	.	CASSHPQGLSVSGANVLTF	TGTGCCAGCAGCCACCCCCAGGGGCTCTCCGTCTCTGGGGCCAACGTCCTGACTTTC
.	TRBV7-2	TRBJ2-2	.	CASSLGLLGGGPAGELFF	TGTGCCAGCAGCTTAGGGCTTTTAGGAGGGGGCCCGGCCGGGGAGCTGTTTTTT
.	TRBV27	TRBJ2-7	.	CASSLTLSAEQYF	TGTGCCAGCAGTCTCACCCTATCCGCCGAGCAGTACTTC
TRBD1	TRBV6-2/TRBV6-3	TRBJ1-4	.	CASSYPQGPTNEKLFF	TGTGCCAGCAGTTACCCACAGGGGCCAACTAATGAAAAACTGTTTTTT
.	TRBV30	TRBJ1-2	few	CAWAREIGGYTF	TGTGCCTGGGCCCGGGAGATAGGGGGCTACACCTTC
TRBD1	TRBV12-5	TRBJ1-1	.	CASGSYRDRGLERDTEAFF	TGTGCTAGTGGTTCCTACCGGGACAGGGGGCTCGAAAGGGACACTGAAGCTTTCTTT
.	TRBV15	TRBJ2-7	.	CATSPPGHYYEQYF	TGTGCCACCAGCCCCCCGGGACATTACTACGAGCAGTACTTC
TRBD1	TRBV24-1	TRBJ2-3	.	CATSDFAGTGYGTDTQYF	TGTGCCACCAGTGATTTTGCGGGGACAGGGTACGGCACAGATACGCAGTATTTT
TRBD1	TRBV2	TRBJ1-1	.	CASSQLDRNQAFF	TGTGCCAGCAGTCAACTGGACAGGAACCAAGCTTTCTTT
.	TRBV4-3	TRBJ1-1	.	CASSQDWPGTEAFF	TGCGCCAGCAGCCAAGACTGGCCAGGCACTGAAGCTTTCTTT
TRBD1	TRBV28	TRBJ1-2	.	CASSFGDRVSYGYTF	TGTGCCAGCAGTTTCGGGGACAGGGTCAGCTATGGCTACACCTTC
TRBD2	TRBV7-6	TRBJ2-3	.	CASSLGLAGTTDTQYF	TGTGCCAGCAGCTTAGGGCTAGCGGGAACCACAGATACGCAGTATTTT
TRBD1	TRBV7-9	TRBJ1-4	.	CASSFHRGKEKLFF	TGTGCCAGCAGCTTCCACAGGGGCAAGGAAAAACTGTTTTTT
TRBD1	TRBV6-5	TRBJ1-2	.	CASRSNRGNYGYTF	TGTGCCAGCAGGTCAAACAGGGGGAACTATGGCTACACCTTC
.	TRBV7-2	TRBJ2-3	once	CASSLYWGGSLEYF	TGTGCCAGCAGCTTATATTGGGGGGGCAGCCTGGAGTATTTT
TRBD1	TRBV5-1	TRBJ1-1	.	CASSWGQGLNTEAFF	TGCGCCAGCAGCTGGGGACAGGGCCTGAACACTGAAGCTTTCTTT
TRBD2	TRBV5-4	TRBJ2-1	.	CASSLGASGRAYNEQFF	TGTGCCAGCAGCTTGGGGGCTAGCGGGAGAGCCTACAATGAGCAGTTCTTC
TRBD2	TRBV19	TRBJ2-7	few	CASPAPTGTRPYEQYF	TGTGCCAGCCCTGCCCCCACCGGGACTAGGCCCTACGAGCAGTACTTC
.	TRBV20-1	TRBJ1-2	.	CSIAGLYRYTF	TGCAGTATTGCAGGCCTCTATCGCTACACCTTC
TRBD1	TRBV28	TRBJ1-2	.	CASRRTGESGYTF	TGTGCCAGCAGACGGACAGGGGAGAGCGGCTACACCTTC
TRBD1	TRBV14	TRBJ2-7	.	CASSRNRDRVDKYF	TGTGCCAGCAGCCGGAACCGGGACAGGGTTGATAAGTACTTC
TRBD1	TRBV3-1/TRBV3-2	TRBJ2-3	.	CASSQGSRGGRDTQYF	TGTGCCAGCAGCCAAGGGTCCCGAGGGGGCAGAGATACGCAGTATTTT
TRBD1	TRBV5-8	TRBJ1-2	once	CASSYPDRGGGYTF	TGTGCCAGCAGCTACCCGGACAGGGGTGGTGGCTACACCTTC
TRBD1	TRBV5-4	TRBJ2-2	.	CASSLAWGQGTGELFF	TGTGCCAGCAGCTTGGCCTGGGGACAGGGAACCGGGGAGCTGTTTTTT
.	TRBV6-2/TRBV6-3	TRBJ2-5	.	CASSYGLGSIVTETQYF	TGTGCCAGCAGTTACGGACTGGGAAGCATCGTAACCGAGACCCAGTACTTC
TRBD2	TRBV18	TRBJ2-5	once	CASSPGLAGETQYF	TGTGCCAGCTCACCCGGACTAGCAGGAGAGACCCAGTACTTC
TRBD2	TRBV6-2/TRBV6-3	TRBJ2-1	.	CASSYSGGSTSGSYNEQFF	TGTGCCAGCAGTTACTCCGGAGGGTCTACTAGCGGCTCCTACAATGAGCAGTTCTTC
.	TRBV28	TRBJ1-1	once	CASRLADPGRGAFF	TGTGCCAGCAGACTAGCCGACCCGGGGAGGGGCGCTTTCTTT
TRBD1	TRBV7-2	TRBJ1-2	.	CASSLGTGVGYTF	TGTGCCAGCAGCTTAGGGACAGGAGTCGGCTACACCTTC
TRBD2	TRBV5-6	TRBJ2-7	.	CASSQAGGAYEQYF	TGTGCCAGCAGCCAAGCGGGAGGGGCCTACGAGCAGTACTTC
.	TRBV25-1	TRBJ1-5	once	CASSAGIGNQPQHF	TGTGCCAGCAGTGCGGGAATCGGGAATCAGCCCCAGCATTTT
.	TRBV28	TRBJ1-2	.	CASSSGNYGYTF	TGTGCCAGCAGTTCGGGGAACTATGGCTACACCTTC
TRBD1	TRBV6-6	TRBJ1-1	.	CASSYSGQGATEAFF	TGTGCCAGCAGTTACTCTGGGCAGGGGGCGACTGAAGCTTTCTTT
.	TRBV6-6	TRBJ1-1	.	CASRPGGSRGNTEAFF	TGTGCCAGCAGACCGGGAGGGTCAAGGGGGAACACTGAAGCTTTCTTT